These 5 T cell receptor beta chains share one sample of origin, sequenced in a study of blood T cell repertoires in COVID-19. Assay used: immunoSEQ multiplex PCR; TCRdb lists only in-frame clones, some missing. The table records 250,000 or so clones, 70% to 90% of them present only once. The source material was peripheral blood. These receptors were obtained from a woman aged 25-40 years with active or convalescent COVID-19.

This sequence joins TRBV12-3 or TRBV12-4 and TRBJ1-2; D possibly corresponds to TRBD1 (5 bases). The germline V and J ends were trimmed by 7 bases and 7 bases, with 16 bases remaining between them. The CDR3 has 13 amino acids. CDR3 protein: CASTPGGEGGYTF. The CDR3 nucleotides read TGTGCCAGCACCCCGGGGGGAGAGGGTGGCTACACCTTC.

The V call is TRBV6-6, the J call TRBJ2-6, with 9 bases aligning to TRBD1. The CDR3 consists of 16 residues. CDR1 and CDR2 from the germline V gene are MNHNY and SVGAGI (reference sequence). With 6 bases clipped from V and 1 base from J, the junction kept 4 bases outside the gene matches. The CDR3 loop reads CASSHGQGSGANVLTF. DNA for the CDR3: TGTGCCAGCAGCCACGGACAGGGGTCTGGGGCCAACGTCCTGACTTTC.

CDR3 DNA sequence: TGTGCCAGCAGCTCACAGGGATACCTACACGAGCAGTACTTC. Translating gives CASSSQGYLHEQYF. V usage is TRBV5-5 and J usage is TRBJ2-7, with a weak D call TRBD1 (6 bases). V shed 3 bases and J shed 5 bases, with 15 bases lying between them. From germline, CDR1 is SGHKS and CDR2 YYEKEE (reference sequence). CDR3 length: 14 residues.

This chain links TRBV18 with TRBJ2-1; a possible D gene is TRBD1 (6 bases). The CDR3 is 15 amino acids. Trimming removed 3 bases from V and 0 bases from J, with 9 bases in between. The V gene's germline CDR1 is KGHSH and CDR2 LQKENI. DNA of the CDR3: TGTGCCAGCTCACCGACAGGAGACTCCTACAATGAGCAGTTCTTC. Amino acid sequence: CASSPTGDSYNEQFF.

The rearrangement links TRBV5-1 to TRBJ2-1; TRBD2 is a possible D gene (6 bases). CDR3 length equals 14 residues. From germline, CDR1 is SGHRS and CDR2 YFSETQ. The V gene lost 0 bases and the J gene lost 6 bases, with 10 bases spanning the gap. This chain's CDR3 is CASSLVGGINEQFF. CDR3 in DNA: TGCGCCAGCAGCTTGGTGGGGGGAATCAATGAGCAGTTCTTC.